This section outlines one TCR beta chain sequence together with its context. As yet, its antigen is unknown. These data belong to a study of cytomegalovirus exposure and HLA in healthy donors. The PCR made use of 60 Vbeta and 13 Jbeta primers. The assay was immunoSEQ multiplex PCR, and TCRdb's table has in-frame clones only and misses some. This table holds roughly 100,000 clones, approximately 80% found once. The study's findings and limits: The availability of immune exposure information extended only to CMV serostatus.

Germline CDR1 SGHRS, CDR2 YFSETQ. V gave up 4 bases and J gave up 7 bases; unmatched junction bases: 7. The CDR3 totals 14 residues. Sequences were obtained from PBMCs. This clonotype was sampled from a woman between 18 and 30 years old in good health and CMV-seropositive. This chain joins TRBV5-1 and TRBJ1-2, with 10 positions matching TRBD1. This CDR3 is CASSLGQGEGGYTF. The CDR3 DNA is TGCGCCAGCAGCCTAGGACAGGGGGAAGGTGGCTACACCTTC.